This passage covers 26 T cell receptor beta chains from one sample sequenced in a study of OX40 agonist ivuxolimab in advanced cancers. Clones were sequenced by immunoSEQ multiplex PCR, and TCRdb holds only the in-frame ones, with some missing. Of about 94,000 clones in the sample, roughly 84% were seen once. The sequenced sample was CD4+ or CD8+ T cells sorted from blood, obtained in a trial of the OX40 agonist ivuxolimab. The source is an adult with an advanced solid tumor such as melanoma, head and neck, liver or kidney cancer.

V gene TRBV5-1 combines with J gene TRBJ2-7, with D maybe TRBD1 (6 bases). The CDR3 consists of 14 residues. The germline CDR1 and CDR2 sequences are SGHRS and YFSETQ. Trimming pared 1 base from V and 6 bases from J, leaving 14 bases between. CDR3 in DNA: TGCGCCAGCAGCTTGTTGAGGGACAAGGGCGAGCAGTACTTC. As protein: CASSLLRDKGEQYF. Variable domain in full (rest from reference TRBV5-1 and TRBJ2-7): KAGVTQTPRYLIKTRGQQVTLSCSPISGHRSVSWYQQTPGQGLQFLFEYFSETQRNKGNFPGRFSGRQFSNSRSEMNVSTLELGDSALYLCASSLLRDKGEQYFGPGTRLTVT.

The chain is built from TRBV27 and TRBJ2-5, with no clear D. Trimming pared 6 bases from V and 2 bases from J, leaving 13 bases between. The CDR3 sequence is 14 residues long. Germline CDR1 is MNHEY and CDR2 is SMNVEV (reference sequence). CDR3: CASSLYGPQETQYF. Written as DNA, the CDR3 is TGTGCCAGCAGCTTGTACGGCCCGCAAGAGACCCAGTACTTC.

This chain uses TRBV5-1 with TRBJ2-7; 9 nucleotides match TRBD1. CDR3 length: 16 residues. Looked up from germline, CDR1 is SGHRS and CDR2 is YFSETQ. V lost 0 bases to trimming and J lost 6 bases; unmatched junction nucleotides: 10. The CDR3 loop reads CASSLALGTGSSEQYF. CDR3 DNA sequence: TGCGCCAGCAGCTTGGCTTTGGGGACAGGGTCATCCGAGCAGTACTTC.

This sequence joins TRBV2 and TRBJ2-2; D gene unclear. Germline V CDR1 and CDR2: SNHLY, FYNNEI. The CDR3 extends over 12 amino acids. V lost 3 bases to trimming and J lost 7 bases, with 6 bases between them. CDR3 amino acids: CASSETVGELFF. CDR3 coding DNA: TGTGCCAGCAGTGAGACTGTCGGGGAGCTGTTTTTT.

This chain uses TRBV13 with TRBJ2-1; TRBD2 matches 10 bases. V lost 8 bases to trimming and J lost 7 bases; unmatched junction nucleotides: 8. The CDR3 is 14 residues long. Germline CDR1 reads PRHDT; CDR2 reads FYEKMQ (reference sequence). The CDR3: CASGDAGLANEQFF. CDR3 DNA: TGTGCCAGCGGAGACGCGGGACTAGCGAATGAGCAGTTCTTC.

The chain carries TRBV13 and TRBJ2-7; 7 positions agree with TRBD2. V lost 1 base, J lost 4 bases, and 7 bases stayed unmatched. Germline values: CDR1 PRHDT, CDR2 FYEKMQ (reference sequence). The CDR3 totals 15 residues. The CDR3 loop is CASSLASGSEYEQYF. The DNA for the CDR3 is TGTGCCAGCAGCTTAGCTAGCGGATCAGAGTACGAGCAGTACTTC.

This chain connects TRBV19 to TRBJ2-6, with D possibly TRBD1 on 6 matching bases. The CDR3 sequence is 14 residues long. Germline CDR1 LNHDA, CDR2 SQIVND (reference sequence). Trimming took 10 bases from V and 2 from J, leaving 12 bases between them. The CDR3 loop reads CATLTGTGANVLTF. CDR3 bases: TGTGCCACCCTAACAGGGACTGGGGCCAACGTCCTGACTTTC.

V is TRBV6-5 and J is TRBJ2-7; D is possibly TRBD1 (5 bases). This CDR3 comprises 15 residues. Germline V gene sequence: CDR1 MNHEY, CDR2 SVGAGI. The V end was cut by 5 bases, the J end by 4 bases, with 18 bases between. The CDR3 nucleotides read TGTGCCAGCAGTAGAACAGGTAGTGGGGTTTACGAGCAGTACTTC. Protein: CASSRTGSGVYEQYF.

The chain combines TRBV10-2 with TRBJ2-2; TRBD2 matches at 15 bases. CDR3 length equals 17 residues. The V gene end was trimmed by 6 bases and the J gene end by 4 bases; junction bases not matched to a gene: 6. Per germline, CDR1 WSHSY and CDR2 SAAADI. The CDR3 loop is CASSGTGLAGGTGELFF. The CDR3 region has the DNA TGCGCCAGCAGCGGAACGGGACTAGCGGGGGGCACCGGGGAGCTGTTTTTT.

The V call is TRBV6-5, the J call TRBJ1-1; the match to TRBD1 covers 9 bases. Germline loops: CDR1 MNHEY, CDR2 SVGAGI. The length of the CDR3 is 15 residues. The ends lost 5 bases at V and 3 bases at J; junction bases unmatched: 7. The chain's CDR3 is CASSTIQGAYTEAFF. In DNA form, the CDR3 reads TGTGCCAGCAGTACCATACAGGGGGCGTACACTGAAGCTTTCTTT.

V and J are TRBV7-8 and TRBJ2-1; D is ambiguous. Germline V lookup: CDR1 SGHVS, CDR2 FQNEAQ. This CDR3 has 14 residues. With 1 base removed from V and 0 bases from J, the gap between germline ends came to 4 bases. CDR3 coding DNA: TGTGCCAGCAGCTTAGTTAGCTCCTACAATGAGCAGTTCTTC. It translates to CASSLVSSYNEQFF.

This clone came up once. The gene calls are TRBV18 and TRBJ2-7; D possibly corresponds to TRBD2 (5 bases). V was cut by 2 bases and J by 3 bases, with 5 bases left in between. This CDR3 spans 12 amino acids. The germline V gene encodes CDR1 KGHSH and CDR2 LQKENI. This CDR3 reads CASSPGGYEQYF. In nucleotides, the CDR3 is TGTGCCAGCTCACCAGGAGGCTACGAGCAGTACTTC.

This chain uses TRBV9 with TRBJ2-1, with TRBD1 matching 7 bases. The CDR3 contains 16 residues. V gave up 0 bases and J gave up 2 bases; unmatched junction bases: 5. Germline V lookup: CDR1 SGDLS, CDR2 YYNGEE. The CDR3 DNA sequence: TGTGCCAGCAGCGTAGATCCGACAGGGACCTACAATGAGCAGTTCTTC. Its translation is CASSVDPTGTYNEQFF.

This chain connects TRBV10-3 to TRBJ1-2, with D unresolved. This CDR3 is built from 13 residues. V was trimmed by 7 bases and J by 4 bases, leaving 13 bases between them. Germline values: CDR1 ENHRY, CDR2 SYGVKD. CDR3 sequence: CAITIDGSYGYTF. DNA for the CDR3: TGTGCCATCACCATCGACGGGAGCTATGGCTACACCTTC.

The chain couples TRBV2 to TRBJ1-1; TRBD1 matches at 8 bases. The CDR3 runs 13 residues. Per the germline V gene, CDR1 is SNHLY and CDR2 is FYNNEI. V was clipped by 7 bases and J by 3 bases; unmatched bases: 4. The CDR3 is CASTKDRDTEAFF. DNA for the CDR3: TGTGCCAGCACCAAGGACAGGGACACTGAAGCTTTCTTT.

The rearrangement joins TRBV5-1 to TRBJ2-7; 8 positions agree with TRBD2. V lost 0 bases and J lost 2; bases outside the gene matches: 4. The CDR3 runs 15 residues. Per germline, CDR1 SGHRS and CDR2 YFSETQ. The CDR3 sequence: CASSLDGTRPYEQYF. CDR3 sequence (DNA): TGCGCCAGCAGCTTGGACGGGACTAGACCCTACGAGCAGTACTTC.

CDR3 amino acids: CASSKLTGRQETQYF. In nucleotides, the CDR3 is TGCGCCAGCAGCAAACTGACAGGGCGGCAAGAGACCCAGTACTTC. This chain connects TRBV5-1 to TRBJ2-5; the match to TRBD1 covers 7 bases. Germline trimming cut 4 bases from V and 2 bases from J; bases unmatched to any gene: 8. The CDR3 extends over 15 amino acids. CDR1 and CDR2 from the germline V gene are SGHRS and YFSETQ.

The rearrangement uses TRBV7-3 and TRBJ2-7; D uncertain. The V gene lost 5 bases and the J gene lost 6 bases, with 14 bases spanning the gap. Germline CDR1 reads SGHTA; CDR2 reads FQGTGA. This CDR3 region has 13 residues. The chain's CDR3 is CASSPRAGREQYF. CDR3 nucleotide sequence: TGTGCCAGCAGCCCAAGGGCTGGTCGCGAGCAGTACTTC.

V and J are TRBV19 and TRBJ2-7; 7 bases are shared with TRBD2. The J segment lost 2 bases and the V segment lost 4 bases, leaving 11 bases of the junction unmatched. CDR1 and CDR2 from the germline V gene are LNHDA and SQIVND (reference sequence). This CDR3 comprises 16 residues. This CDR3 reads CASSTVTGGRAYEQYF. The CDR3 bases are TGTGCCAGTAGTACGGTGACGGGGGGTAGGGCCTACGAGCAGTACTTC. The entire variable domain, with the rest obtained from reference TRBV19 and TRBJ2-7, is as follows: DGGITQSPKYLFRKEGQNVTLSCEQNLNHDAMYWYRQDPGQGLRLIYYSQIVNDFQKGDIAEGYSVSREKKESFPLTVTSAQKNPTAFYLCASSTVTGGRAYEQYFGPGTRLTVT.

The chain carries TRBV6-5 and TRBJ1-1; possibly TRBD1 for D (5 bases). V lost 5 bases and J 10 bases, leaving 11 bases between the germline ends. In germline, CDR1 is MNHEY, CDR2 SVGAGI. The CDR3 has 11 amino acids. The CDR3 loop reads CASSKGVGAFF. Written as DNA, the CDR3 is TGTGCCAGCAGTAAAGGGGTGGGAGCTTTCTTT.

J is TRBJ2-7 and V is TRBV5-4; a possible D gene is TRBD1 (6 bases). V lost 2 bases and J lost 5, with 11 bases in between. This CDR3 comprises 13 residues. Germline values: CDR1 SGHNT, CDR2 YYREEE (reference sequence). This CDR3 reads CASSFRQADEQYF. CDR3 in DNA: TGTGCCAGCAGCTTCCGACAGGCGGACGAGCAGTACTTC.

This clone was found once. This CDR3 is CASSLGATGGGEAFF. DNA of the CDR3: TGTGCCAGCAGCTTAGGGGCTACAGGGGGAGGTGAAGCTTTCTTT. This chain connects TRBV7-6 to TRBJ1-1; 8 bases line up with TRBD1. Germline lookup yields CDR1 SGHVS and CDR2 FNYEAQ. This CDR3 is 15 amino acids long. The V gene end was trimmed by 1 base and the J gene end by 7 bases; junction bases not matched to a gene: 8.

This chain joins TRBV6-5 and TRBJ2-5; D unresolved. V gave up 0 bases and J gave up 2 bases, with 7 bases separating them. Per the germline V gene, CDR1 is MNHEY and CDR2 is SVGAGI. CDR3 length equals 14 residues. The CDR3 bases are TGTGCCAGCAGTTACTCGAGTCCGCAAGAGACCCAGTACTTC. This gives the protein CASSYSSPQETQYF.

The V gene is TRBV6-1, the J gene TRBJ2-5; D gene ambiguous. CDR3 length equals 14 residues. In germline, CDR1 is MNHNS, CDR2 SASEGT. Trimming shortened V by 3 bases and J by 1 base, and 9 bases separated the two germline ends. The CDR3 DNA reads TGTGCCAGCAGTGACGTCCAGCGCCAAGAGACCCAGTACTTC. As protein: CASSDVQRQETQYF.

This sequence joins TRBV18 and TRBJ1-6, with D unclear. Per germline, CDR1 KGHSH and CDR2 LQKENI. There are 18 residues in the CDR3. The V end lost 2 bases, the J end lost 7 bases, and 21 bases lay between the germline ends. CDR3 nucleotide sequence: TGTGCCAGCTCACCAATGACCACCAGGAGAGGGAGCAATTCACCCCTCCACTTT. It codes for CASSPMTTRRGSNSPLHF.

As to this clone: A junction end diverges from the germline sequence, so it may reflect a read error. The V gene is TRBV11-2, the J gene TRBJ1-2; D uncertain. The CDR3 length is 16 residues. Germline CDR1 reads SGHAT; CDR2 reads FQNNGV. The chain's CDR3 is CASSSYEGSTNYDYTF. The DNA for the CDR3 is TGTGCCAGCAGCTCCTATGAGGGCAGTACTAACTATGACTACACCTTC.